This T cell receptor (beta chain) came from a study of T cell responses to AZD1222 COVID-19 vaccine. The assay was immunoSEQ multiplex PCR, and TCRdb's table has in-frame clones only and misses some. This sample has about 54,000 clones, with under 90% found just once. Deletions cut 6 bases from V and 8 bases from J, with 10 bases between. Germline V gene lookup returns CDR1 SNHLY and CDR2 FYNNEI. This CDR3 has 11 amino acids. The sequenced sample was peripheral blood, obtained on day 0 of AZD1222 vaccination. The clonotype was recovered from an adult in good health. The chain employs TRBV2 and TRBJ2-5; D unresolved. For the CDR3, the DNA is TGTGCCAGCAGATTTCAGAGAACCCAGTACTTC. Translated: CASRFQRTQYF.